This section outlines one TCR beta chain sequence together with its context. The entry originates in a study of blood T cell repertoires in COVID-19. Study background: Samples of COVID-19 (acute and convalescent) were obtained from the United States, Italy and Spain.

J was trimmed by 10 bases and V by 2 bases; bases with no gene match: 2. This CDR3 comprises 14 residues. Germline V gene lookup returns CDR1 KGHSH and CDR2 LQKENI. Sequenced by immunoSEQ multiplex PCR; TCRdb stores in-frame clones only, minus some. This table holds approximately 140,000 clones, 88% found once. Patients of the Seattle cohort, enrolled during active infection, were followed longitudinally. Sequencing was carried out using peripheral blood. The TCR sequence derives from a human donor with COVID-19, enrolled during active disease. The donor label of this sample is uncertain. The chain uses TRBV18 and TRBJ2-1, with 13 bases lining up with TRBD2. DNA of the CDR3: TGTGCCAGCTCACCAACTAGCGGGAGGGACGAGCAGTTCTTC. Amino acid sequence: CASSPTSGRDEQFF. Using reference TRBV18 and TRBJ2-1 for the parts outside the CDR3, the full variable domain is NAGVMQNPRHLVRRRGQEARLRCSPMKGHSHVYWYRQLPEEGLKFMVYLQKENIIDESGMPKERFSAEFPKEGPSILRIQQVVRGDSAAYFCASSPTSGRDEQFFGPGTRLTVL.